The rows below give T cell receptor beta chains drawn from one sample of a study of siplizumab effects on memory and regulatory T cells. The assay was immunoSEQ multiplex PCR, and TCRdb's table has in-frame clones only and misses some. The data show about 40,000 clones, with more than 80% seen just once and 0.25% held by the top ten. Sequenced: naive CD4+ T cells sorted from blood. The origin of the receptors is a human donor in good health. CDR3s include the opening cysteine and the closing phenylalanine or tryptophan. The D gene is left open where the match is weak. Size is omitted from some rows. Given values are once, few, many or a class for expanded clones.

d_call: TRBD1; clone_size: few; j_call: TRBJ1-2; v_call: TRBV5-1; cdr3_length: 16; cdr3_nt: TGCGCCAGCAGCTATGGGACAGGCCGAACTCAGGGCGGCTACACCTTC; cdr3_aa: CASSYGTGRTQGGYTF
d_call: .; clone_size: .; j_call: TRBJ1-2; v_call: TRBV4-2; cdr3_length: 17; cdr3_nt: TGTGCCAGCAGCCAAGATGTGGGGGGGTCCTTTGCAGGCGGCTACACCTTC; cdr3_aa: CASSQDVGGSFAGGYTF
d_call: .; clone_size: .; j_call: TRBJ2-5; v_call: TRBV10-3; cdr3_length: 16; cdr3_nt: TGTGCCATCAGGGAGGGGGACCGGGCCAAAGGAGAGACCCAGTACTTC; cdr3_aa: CAIREGDRAKGETQYF
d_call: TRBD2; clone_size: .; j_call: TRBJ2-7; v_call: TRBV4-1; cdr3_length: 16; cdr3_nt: TGCGCCAGCAGCCAACTACTAGCGCTCAGCTCCTACGAGCAGTACTTC; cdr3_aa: CASSQLLALSSYEQYF
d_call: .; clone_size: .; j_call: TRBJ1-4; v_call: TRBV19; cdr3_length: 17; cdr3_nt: TGTGCCAGTAGTCGACAGAGTGTTTTTGCAACTAATGAAAAACTGTTTTTT; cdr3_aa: CASSRQSVFATNEKLFF
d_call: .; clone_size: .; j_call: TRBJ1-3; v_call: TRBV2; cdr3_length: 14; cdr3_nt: TGTGCCAGCCTACCCTTTGTCTCTGGAAACACCATATATTTT; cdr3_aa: CASLPFVSGNTIYF
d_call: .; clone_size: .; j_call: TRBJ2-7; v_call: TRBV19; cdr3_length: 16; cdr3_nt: .; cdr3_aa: CASTSVGTGGPYEQYF
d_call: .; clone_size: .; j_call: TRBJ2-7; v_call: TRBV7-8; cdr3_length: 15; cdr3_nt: TGTGCCAGCAGCTTAGCGGTGGGGAGCTCCTACGAGCAGTACTTC; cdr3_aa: CASSLAVGSSYEQYF
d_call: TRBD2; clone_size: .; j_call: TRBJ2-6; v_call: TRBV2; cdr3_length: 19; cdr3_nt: TGTGCCAGCAATCCGGGACTAGCGGGTTTTAGCTCTGGGGCCAACGTCCTGACTTTC; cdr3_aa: CASNPGLAGFSSGANVLTF
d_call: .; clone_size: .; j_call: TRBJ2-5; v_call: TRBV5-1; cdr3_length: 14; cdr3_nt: TGCGCCAGCAGCTTTCAGGGATTCCAAGAGACCCAGTACTTC; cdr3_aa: CASSFQGFQETQYF
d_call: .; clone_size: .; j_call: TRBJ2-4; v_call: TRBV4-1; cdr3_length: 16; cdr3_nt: TGCGCCAGCAGCCAAAACAACGGTCAAAACCTAGACATTCAGTACTTC; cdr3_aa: CASSQNNGQNLDIQYF
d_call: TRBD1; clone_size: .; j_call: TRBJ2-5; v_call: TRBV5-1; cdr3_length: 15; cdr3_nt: TGCGCCAGCAGCTTTACAGGGGTAAAGGCAGAGACCCAGTACTTC; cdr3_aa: CASSFTGVKAETQYF
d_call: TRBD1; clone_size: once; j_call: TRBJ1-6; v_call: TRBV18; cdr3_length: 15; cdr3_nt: TGTGCCAGCTCACAAGGACAGGGGGCGAATTCACCCCTCCACTTT; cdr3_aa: CASSQGQGANSPLHF
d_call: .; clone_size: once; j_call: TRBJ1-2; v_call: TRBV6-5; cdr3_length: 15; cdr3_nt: TGTGCCAGCAGTTACTCTGCAGGACCCTCCTATGGCTACACCTTC; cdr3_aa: CASSYSAGPSYGYTF
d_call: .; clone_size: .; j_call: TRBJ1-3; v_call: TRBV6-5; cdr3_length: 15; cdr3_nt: TGTGCCAGCAGTCGAAACCGGGCTGGTGGAAACACCATATATTTT; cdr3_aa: CASSRNRAGGNTIYF
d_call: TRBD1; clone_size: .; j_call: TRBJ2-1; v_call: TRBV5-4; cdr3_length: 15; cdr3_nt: TGTGCCAGCAGCTTGGGGCAGGGGGCCTACAATGAGCAGTTCTTC; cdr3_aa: CASSLGQGAYNEQFF
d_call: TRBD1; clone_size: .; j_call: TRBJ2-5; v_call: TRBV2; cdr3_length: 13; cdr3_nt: TGTGCCAGCATGGGGACAGGGAGGGCGACCCAGTACTTC; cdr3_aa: CASMGTGRATQYF
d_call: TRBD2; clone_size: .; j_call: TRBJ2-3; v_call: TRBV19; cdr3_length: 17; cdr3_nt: TGTGCCAGTAGTTTAGGACTAGCGGGAGGGCCGTCACATACGCAGTATTTT; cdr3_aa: CASSLGLAGGPSHTQYF
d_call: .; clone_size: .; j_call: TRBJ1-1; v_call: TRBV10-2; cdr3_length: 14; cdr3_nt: TGCGCCAGCAGTGGCGGGGGCCTGGGCACTGAAGCTTTCTTT; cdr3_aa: CASSGGGLGTEAFF
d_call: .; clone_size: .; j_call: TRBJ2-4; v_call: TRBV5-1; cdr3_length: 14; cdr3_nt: TGCGCCAGCAGCTTTGATCTAGCCAAAAACATTCAGTACTTC; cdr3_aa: CASSFDLAKNIQYF
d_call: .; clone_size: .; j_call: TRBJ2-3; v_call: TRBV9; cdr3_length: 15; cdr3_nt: TGTGCCAGCAGCCCCCGACAAGGCAACACAGATACGCAGTATTTT; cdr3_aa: CASSPRQGNTDTQYF
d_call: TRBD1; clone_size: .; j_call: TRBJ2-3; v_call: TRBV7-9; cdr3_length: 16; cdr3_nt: TGTGCCAGCACCCACCCAGGGCAGGGGGCGGAAGATACGCAGTATTTT; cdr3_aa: CASTHPGQGAEDTQYF
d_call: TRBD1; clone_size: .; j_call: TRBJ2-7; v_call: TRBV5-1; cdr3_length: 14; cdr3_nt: TGCGCCAGCAGCAACTGGGGACAGGGGGGCGAGCAGTACTTC; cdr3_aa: CASSNWGQGGEQYF